Presented here are 27 T cell receptor beta chains from one specimen sequenced in a study of cytomegalovirus exposure and HLA in healthy donors. Researchers ran the PCR with 60 Vbeta and 13 Jbeta primers. Sequenced by immunoSEQ multiplex PCR; TCRdb stores in-frame clones only, minus some. The sample has about 110,000 clones; more than 60% are singletons. The sample comprised PBMCs. The receptors were sampled from a man younger than 40 in good health and CMV-seropositive.

This clone was observed a few times. V is TRBV10-2 and J is TRBJ2-7; D remains ambiguous. The CDR3 extends over 12 amino acids. V lost 3 bases and J lost 4, with 7 bases in between. The germline V gene has CDR1 WSHSY and CDR2 SAAADI. CDR3 sequence: CASSDTVYEQYF. CDR3 in DNA: TGCGCCAGCAGTGACACAGTTTACGAGCAGTACTTC.

The chain carries TRBV6-1 and TRBJ1-1; D is possibly TRBD1 (5 bases). Germline V gene sequence: CDR1 MNHNS, CDR2 SASEGT. V was clipped by 2 bases and J by 7 bases, with 8 bases between them. The CDR3 consists of 12 residues. CDR3 protein: CASSESGGEAFF. The CDR3, as DNA: TGTGCCAGCAGTGAAAGCGGGGGTGAAGCTTTCTTT.

The chain carries TRBV5-4 and TRBJ1-2; no definite D call. The V end lost 0 bases, the J end lost 7 bases, and 16 bases lay between the germline ends. The CDR3 has 15 residues. Germline assignment: CDR1 SGHNT and CDR2 YYREEE (reference sequence). CDR3 DNA sequence: TGTGCCAGCAGCTTGGGAGCTGATAACTATGTTGGCTACACCTTC. Its protein product is CASSLGADNYVGYTF.

The V gene is TRBV6-1, the J gene TRBJ1-2; 7 bases agree with TRBD1. CDR3 size: 14 residues. The germline gives CDR1 MNHNS, CDR2 SASEGT. V was pared by 6 bases and J by 4 bases, with 8 bases of the junction left unmatched. The chain's CDR3 is CASRHRGTFYGYTF. The CDR3 DNA reads TGTGCCAGCAGGCACAGGGGTACCTTCTATGGCTACACCTTC.

The chain is built from TRBV7-2 and TRBJ1-5; the match to TRBD1 covers 8 bases. CDR1 SGHTA and CDR2 FQGNSA come from the germline V gene. V was pared by 3 bases and J by 2 bases, with 0 bases of the junction left unmatched. The CDR3 extends over 14 amino acids. CDR3: CASSLDRGNQPQHF. CDR3 nucleotides: TGTGCCAGCAGCTTGGACAGGGGCAATCAGCCCCAGCATTTT.

This rearrangement joins TRBV11-3 to TRBJ2-7; 7 bases align to TRBD1. This CDR3 is 15 amino acids long. V shed 7 bases, J shed 1 base, and the junction held 10 bases outside the gene matches. Germline V gene lookup returns CDR1 SGHNT and CDR2 YENEEA. As DNA, the CDR3 is TGTGCCAGCACCCTTGGCCAGGGGGTTTCCTACGAGCAGTACTTC. It yields the protein CASTLGQGVSYEQYF.

The genes are TRBV13 and TRBJ2-1; D is possibly TRBD1 (5 bases). Trimming took off 2 bases at V and 8 bases at J, with 19 bases between the two ends. CDR3 length equals 16 residues. Germline assignment: CDR1 PRHDT and CDR2 FYEKMQ (reference sequence). The CDR3, as DNA: TGTGCCAGCAGCTTAACTCTGGGGCGCCTCTCGGATGAGCAGTTCTTC. It codes for CASSLTLGRLSDEQFF.

This clone was seen ten or more times. The chain carries TRBV6-1 and TRBJ1-3; a weak D match, TRBD1 (5 bases). Trimming took 4 bases from V and 0 from J, leaving 10 bases between them. CDR3 length equals 15 residues. CDR1 is MNHNS and CDR2 is SASEGT in the germline V gene. The CDR3 DNA reads TGTGCCAGCAGTGGTGACAGATTCTCTGGAAACACCATATATTTT. It codes for CASSGDRFSGNTIYF.

The V and J genes are TRBV9 and TRBJ2-3, with TRBD2 identical over 8 bases. This CDR3 spans 16 amino acids. CDR1 is SGDLS and CDR2 is YYNGEE in the germline V gene. J was trimmed by 4 bases and V by 0 bases; bases with no gene match: 7. The CDR3: CASSVVGGGGSDTQYF. The CDR3 DNA follows: TGTGCCAGCAGCGTAGTCGGGGGGGGCGGGTCAGATACGCAGTATTTT. Drawing the rest from reference TRBV9 and TRBJ2-3, the complete variable domain is DSGVTQTPKHLITATGQRVTLRCSPRSGDLSVYWYQQSLDQGLQFLIQYYNGEERAKGNILERFSAQQFPDLHSELNLSSLELGDSALYFCASSVVGGGGSDTQYFGPGTRLTVL.

This clone was found once. The rearrangement joins TRBV7-8 to TRBJ2-2; 11 bases are a match to TRBD2. Trimming cost V 1 base and J 6 bases; bases outside gene matches: 4. CDR3 length: 16 amino acids. Per germline, CDR1 SGHVS and CDR2 FQNEAQ. DNA of the CDR3: TGTGCCAGCAGCTTAGATAGCGGGGGGGCTGCCGGGGAGCTGTTTTTT. Amino acid sequence: CASSLDSGGAAGELFF.

The chain has TRBV7-9 and TRBJ2-1, with TRBD2 matching over 7 bases. J lost 5 bases, V lost 1 base, and 11 bases had no gene match. This CDR3 has 17 residues. Per germline, CDR1 SEHNR and CDR2 FQNEAQ (reference sequence). The CDR3 coding sequence is TGTGCCAGCAGCTTAGATGGGGCTCGTGGGGGGGACAATGAGCAGTTCTTC. It specifies CASSLDGARGGDNEQFF.

This chain joins TRBV9 and TRBJ1-2; D is unresolved. The V and J ends lost 1 base and 1 base respectively, with 5 bases between them. The length of the CDR3 is 13 residues. In germline, CDR1 is SGDLS, CDR2 YYNGEE. The DNA of the CDR3 is TGTGCCAGCAGCGTAAACAGTAACTATGGCTACACCTTC. Its translation: CASSVNSNYGYTF.

The V call is TRBV9, the J call TRBJ2-1, with 9 bases identical to TRBD1. Germline CDR1 is SGDLS and CDR2 is YYNGEE. Losses at the gene ends were 0 bases for V and 10 bases for J; bases not matched to a gene: 8. The CDR3 covers 15 residues. CDR3 nucleotides: TGTGCCAGCAGCGTAGCGAGGACAGGGGTCGGGGAGCAGTTCTTC. Its translation is CASSVARTGVGEQFF.

The chain carries TRBV5-5 and TRBJ1-2, with D hard to call. Germline CDR1 is SGHKS and CDR2 is YYEKEE (reference sequence). The V end lost 4 bases, the J end lost 4 bases, and 14 bases lay between the germline ends. The CDR3 totals 14 residues. CDR3 region: CASSPNTVSYGYTF. The CDR3 DNA follows: TGTGCCAGCAGCCCCAACACAGTCAGCTATGGCTACACCTTC. The full variable domain, in which reference TRBV5-5 and TRBJ1-2 provide the parts outside the CDR3, is DAGVTQSPTHLIKTRGQQVTLRCSPISGHKSVSWYQQVLGQGPQFIFQYYEKEERGRGNFPDRFSARQFPNYSSELNVNALLLGDSALYLCASSPNTVSYGYTFGSGTRLTVV.

In its sample, this clone was seen once. The chain has TRBV5-1 and TRBJ1-2, with a tentative D call TRBD1 (6 bases). The CDR3 sequence is 15 residues long. V shed 2 bases and J shed 8 bases, with 19 bases lying between them. Germline loops: CDR1 SGHRS, CDR2 YFSETQ. The CDR3, as DNA: TGCGCCAGCAGCTTCTCTACCGTGACAGGTGGGGGCTACACCTTC. It translates to CASSFSTVTGGGYTF.

This chain connects TRBV7-2 to TRBJ2-1; the match to TRBD2 covers 12 bases. The CDR3 spans 14 residues. V shed 3 bases, J shed 8 bases, and the junction held 2 bases outside the gene matches. CDR1 is SGHTA and CDR2 is FQGNSA in the germline V gene. The CDR3 bases are TGTGCCAGCAGCTTGTCTAGCGGGGGGGATGAGCAGTTCTTC. Amino acids: CASSLSSGGDEQFF. The full variable domain, its missing parts supplied by reference TRBV7-2 and TRBJ2-1, is GAGVSQSPSNKVTEKGKDVELRCDPISGHTALYWYRQSLGQGLEFLIYFQGNSAPDKSGLPSDRFSAERTGGSVSTLTIQRTQQEDSAVYLCASSLSSGGDEQFFGPGTRLTVL.

The CDR3 is CASSPGTALNEKLFF. As DNA, the CDR3 is TGCGCCAGCAGCCCCGGGACAGCCCTTAATGAAAAACTGTTTTTT. The chain carries TRBV4-3 and TRBJ1-4, with 7 bases lining up with TRBD1. With V trimmed by 4 bases and J by 4 bases, 6 bases remained unmatched. Germline CDR1 is LGHNA and CDR2 is YSLEER. This CDR3 region has 15 residues.

The rearrangement joins TRBV25-1 to TRBJ2-5; D might be TRBD2 (6 bases). The J call may be incorrect, as the DNA end agrees better with TRBJ2-7. CDR3 length equals 14 residues. Germline-derived CDR1 and CDR2 are MGHDK and SYGVNS. The CDR3 nucleotides read TGTGCCAGCAGTGCCCCAAACGGGAGAAACGAGCAGTACTTC. Protein: CASSAPNGRNEQYF.

The rearrangement links TRBV28 to TRBJ1-2; D possibly corresponds to TRBD1 (6 bases). The V end lost 8 bases, the J end lost 0 bases, and 16 bases lay between the germline ends. The CDR3 runs to 15 residues. Germline CDR1 reads MDHEN; CDR2 reads SYDVKM. The CDR3 loop reads CASLNPGHANYGYTF. DNA for the CDR3: TGTGCCAGCCTCAATCCGGGACACGCTAACTATGGCTACACCTTC.

The genes are TRBV6-5 and TRBJ2-3, with D hard to call. The CDR3 is made up of 11 amino acids. The germline V gene has CDR1 MNHEY and CDR2 SVGAGI. Trimming removed 5 bases from V and 6 bases from J, with 6 bases in between. CDR3 DNA sequence: TGTGCCAGCAGTCGTAGCGATACGCAGTATTTT. Translated: CASSRSDTQYF.

V usage is TRBV11-2 and J usage is TRBJ2-7; TRBD2 agrees at 10 bases. From germline, CDR1 is SGHAT and CDR2 FQNNGV. The CDR3 totals 14 residues. V was clipped by 5 bases and J by 2 bases; unmatched bases: 3. The CDR3 bases are TGTGCCAGCAGCCGGACTAGCGGCGCCTACGAGCAGTACTTC. It encodes CASSRTSGAYEQYF.

V is TRBV7-9 and J is TRBJ2-3; 8 bases fit TRBD2. CDR3 length equals 14 residues. Germline assignment: CDR1 SEHNR and CDR2 FQNEAQ (reference sequence). Losses at the gene ends were 3 bases for V and 5 bases for J; bases not matched to a gene: 4. The CDR3 nucleotides read TGTGCCAGCAGCTTGACGGGGGGGGAAGATACGCAGTATTTT. As protein: CASSLTGGEDTQYF.

This chain uses TRBV7-3 with TRBJ2-1; 7 nucleotides match TRBD1. J lost 4 bases, V lost 5 bases, and 5 bases had no gene match. Germline-derived CDR1 and CDR2 are SGHTA and FQGTGA. CDR3 size: 14 residues. DNA for the CDR3: TGTGCCAGCAGCCCCGGACAGGAGTACAATGAGCAGTTCTTC. It yields the protein CASSPGQEYNEQFF. Full variable domain (missing parts from reference TRBV7-3 and TRBJ2-1): GAGVSQTPSNKVTEKGKYVELRCDPISGHTALYWYRQSLGQGPEFLIYFQGTGAADDSGLPNDRFFAVRPEGSVSTLKIQRTERGDSAVYLCASSPGQEYNEQFFGPGTRLTVL.

The chain uses TRBV18 and TRBJ1-2, with TRBD1 matching over 8 bases. The CDR3 length is 14 residues. Germline trimming cut 3 bases from V and 4 bases from J; bases unmatched to any gene: 4. Germline CDR1 reads KGHSH; CDR2 reads LQKENI. The DNA of the CDR3 is TGTGCCAGCTCACCTTCCGGGACAGGCTATGGCTACACCTTC. Protein sequence: CASSPSGTGYGYTF.

This rearrangement joins TRBV5-1 to TRBJ2-2, with TRBD1 identical over 9 bases. The V segment lost 0 bases and the J segment 6 bases; nucleotides outside the gene matches: 0. Germline-derived CDR1 and CDR2 are SGHRS and YFSETQ. The CDR3 is 14 amino acids. CDR3 nucleotides: TGCGCCAGCAGCTTGGACAGGGGGCCCGGGGAGCTGTTTTTT. Its protein product is CASSLDRGPGELFF.

CDR3 DNA: TGTGCCAGCACCGGGACAGGGACACACACAGATACGCAGTATTTT. This codes for CASTGTGTHTDTQYF. The chain is built from TRBV5-6 and TRBJ2-3, with 9 bases lining up with TRBD1. The CDR3 runs to 15 residues. Germline-derived CDR1 and CDR2 are SGHDT and YYEEEE. J was trimmed by 2 bases and V by 6 bases; bases with no gene match: 7.

This clone was found a few times. The chain employs TRBV7-3 and TRBJ1-1, with D uncertain. Between the trimmed V and J ends, which lost 5 bases and 5 bases, there was a span of 18 bases. The germline gives CDR1 SGHTA, CDR2 FQGTGA. The CDR3 totals 15 residues. DNA for the CDR3: TGTGCCAGCAGCCCGGACTGGACCTTTTCGACTGAAGCTTTCTTT. Amino acid sequence: CASSPDWTFSTEAFF.